Sequencing of this T cell receptor (beta chain) was carried out in a study of blood T cell repertoires in COVID-19. On the study more broadly: The origin of the acute and convalescent COVID-19 samples was the United States, Italy and Spain. The analysed material was cDNA or gDNA that came from T cells, B-cell-depleted T cells, or PBMCs.

The CDR3 runs to 12 residues. V shed 3 bases and J 7 bases; nucleotides not matched to a gene: 0. In germline, CDR1 is SEHNR, CDR2 FQNEAQ (reference sequence). Data came from immunoSEQ multiplex PCR; TCRdb stores just in-frame clones and leaves some out. The table records approximately 270,000 clones, approximately 85% of them present only once. In its sample, this clone was seen once. Other DNA sequences in the sample encode the same CDR3. This sequence was found in a woman between 65 and 79 years old with acute or convalescent COVID-19. Sequenced: peripheral blood. The rearrangement joins TRBV7-9 to TRBJ1-2; 9 bases align to TRBD1. The CDR3 region is CASSLGQGGYTF. The CDR3 region has the DNA TGTGCCAGCAGCTTGGGACAGGGTGGCTACACCTTC.